The present entry profiles one T cell receptor beta chain with its context. Its antigen remains unidentified. The study ran the assay at deep level. Libraries were prepared by immunoSEQ multiplex PCR; TCRdb keeps only in-frame clonotypes and omits some of them. The table shows approximately 2.4 million clones, with around 95% occurring only once. The source of the sample is a study of shared clonotypes between healthy human individuals. General study points: Estimated richness values were generally larger in naive subsets than in memory subsets.

Sequenced material: naive CD4+ T cells sorted from blood. Subset: CD45RA+ positively selected. The sequence was collected from a man aged 18-30 years in good health.

This CDR3 is CASSQMGAQYF. The CDR3 nucleotides read TGCGCCAGCAGCCAGATGGGGGCCCAGTACTTC. The genes are TRBV4-1 and TRBJ2-5, with D possibly being TRBD1 or TRBD2 (5 bases each). V shed 3 bases and J shed 9 bases, with 8 bases lying between them. The CDR3 loop spans 11 amino acids. Germline V gene sequence: CDR1 MGHRA, CDR2 YSYEKL.